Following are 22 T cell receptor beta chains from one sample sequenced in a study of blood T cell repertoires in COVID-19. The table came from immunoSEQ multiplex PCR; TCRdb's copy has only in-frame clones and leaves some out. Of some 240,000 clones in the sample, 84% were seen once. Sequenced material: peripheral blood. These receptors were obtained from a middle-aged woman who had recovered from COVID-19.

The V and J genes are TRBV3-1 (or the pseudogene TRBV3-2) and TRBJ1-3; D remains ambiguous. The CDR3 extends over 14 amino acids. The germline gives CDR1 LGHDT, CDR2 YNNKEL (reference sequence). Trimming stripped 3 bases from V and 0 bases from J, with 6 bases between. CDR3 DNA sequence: TGTGCCAGCAGCCAGGCTAGCTCTGGAAACACCATATATTTT. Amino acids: CASSQASSGNTIYF.

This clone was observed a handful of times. As DNA, the CDR3 is TGCAGCGTTGAAGATATAGCGGCTAGCGGTCTCTACAATGAGCAGTTCTTC. It codes for CSVEDIAASGLYNEQFF. The chain employs TRBV29-1 and TRBJ2-1; 7 bases line up with TRBD2. This CDR3 has 17 residues. Germline V gene sequence: CDR1 SQVTM, CDR2 ANQGSEA. Trimming at V came to 0 bases and at J to 3 bases, leaving 11 bases not matched to a gene.

Here the CDR3 reads CASSQGPISAYEQYF. In nucleotides, the CDR3 is TGTGCCAGCAGCCAAGGGCCGATAAGTGCCTACGAGCAGTACTTC. The chain uses TRBV3-1 (or the pseudogene TRBV3-2) and TRBJ2-7, with unresolved D. Germline V gives CDR1 LGHDT, CDR2 YNNKEL (reference sequence). Trimming left V 1 base short and J 2 bases short, with 12 bases between. There are 15 residues in the CDR3.

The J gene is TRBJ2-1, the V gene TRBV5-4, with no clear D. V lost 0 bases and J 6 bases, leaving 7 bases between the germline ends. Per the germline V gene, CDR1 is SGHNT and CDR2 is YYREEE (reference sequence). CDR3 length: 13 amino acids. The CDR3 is CASSLDYGNEQFF. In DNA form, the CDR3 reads TGTGCCAGCAGCTTGGATTACGGCAATGAGCAGTTCTTC.

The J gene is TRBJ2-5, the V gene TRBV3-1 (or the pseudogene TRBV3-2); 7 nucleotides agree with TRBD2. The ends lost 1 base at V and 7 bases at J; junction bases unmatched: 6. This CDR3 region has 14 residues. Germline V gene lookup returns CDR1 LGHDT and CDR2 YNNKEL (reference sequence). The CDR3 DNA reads TGTGCCAGCAGCCAAGTGAGCGGGGCGGGGACCCAGTACTTC. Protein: CASSQVSGAGTQYF.

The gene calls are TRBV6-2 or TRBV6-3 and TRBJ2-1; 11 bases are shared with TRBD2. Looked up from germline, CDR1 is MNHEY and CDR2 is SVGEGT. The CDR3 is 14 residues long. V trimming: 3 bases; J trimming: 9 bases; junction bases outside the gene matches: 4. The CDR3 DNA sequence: TGTGCCAGCAGTTATAGCGGGGGGGCCGGTGAGCAGTTCTTC. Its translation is CASSYSGGAGEQFF.

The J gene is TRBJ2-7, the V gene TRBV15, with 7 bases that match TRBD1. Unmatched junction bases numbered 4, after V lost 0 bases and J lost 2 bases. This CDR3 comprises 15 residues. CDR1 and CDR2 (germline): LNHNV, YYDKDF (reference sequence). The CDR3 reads CATSREDRAAYEQYF. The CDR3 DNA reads TGTGCCACCAGCAGAGAAGACAGGGCTGCCTACGAGCAGTACTTC.

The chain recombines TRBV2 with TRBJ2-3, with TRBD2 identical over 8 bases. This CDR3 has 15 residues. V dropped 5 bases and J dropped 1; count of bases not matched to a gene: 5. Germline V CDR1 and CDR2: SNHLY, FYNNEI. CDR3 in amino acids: CASSWVSGGTDTQYF. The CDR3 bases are TGTGCCAGCAGTTGGGTTAGCGGGGGCACAGATACGCAGTATTTT. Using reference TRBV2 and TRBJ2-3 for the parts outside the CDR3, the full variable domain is EPEVTQTPSHQVTQMGQEVILRCVPISNHLYFYWYRQILGQKVEFLVSFYNNEISEKSEIFDDQFSVERPDGSNFTLKIRSTKLEDSAMYFCASSWVSGGTDTQYFGPGTRLTVL.

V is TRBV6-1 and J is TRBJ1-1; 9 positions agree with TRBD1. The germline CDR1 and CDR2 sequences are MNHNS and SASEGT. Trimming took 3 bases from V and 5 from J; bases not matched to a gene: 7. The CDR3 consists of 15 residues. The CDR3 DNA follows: TGTGCCAGCAGTGAGACACAGGGGGCAGGGACTGAAGCTTTCTTT. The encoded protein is CASSETQGAGTEAFF.

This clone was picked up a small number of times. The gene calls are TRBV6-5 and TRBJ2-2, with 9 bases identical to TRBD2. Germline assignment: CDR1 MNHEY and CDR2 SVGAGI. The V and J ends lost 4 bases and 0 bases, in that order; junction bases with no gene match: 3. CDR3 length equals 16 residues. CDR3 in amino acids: CASSFSGGPNTGELFF. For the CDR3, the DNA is TGTGCCAGCAGTTTTAGCGGGGGACCGAACACCGGGGAGCTGTTTTTT.

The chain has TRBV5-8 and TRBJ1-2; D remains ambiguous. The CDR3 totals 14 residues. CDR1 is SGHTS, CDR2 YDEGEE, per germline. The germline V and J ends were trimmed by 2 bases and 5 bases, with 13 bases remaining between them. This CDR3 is CASSFEQVLYGYTF. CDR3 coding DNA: TGTGCCAGCAGCTTCGAGCAGGTCCTATATGGCTACACCTTC.

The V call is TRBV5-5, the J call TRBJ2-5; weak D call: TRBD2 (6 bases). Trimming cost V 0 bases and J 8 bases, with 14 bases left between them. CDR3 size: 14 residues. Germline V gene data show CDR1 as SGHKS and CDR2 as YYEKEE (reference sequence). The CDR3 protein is CASSLEAGRTTQYF. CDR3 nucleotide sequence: TGTGCCAGCAGCTTGGAGGCGGGGCGAACCACCCAGTACTTC.

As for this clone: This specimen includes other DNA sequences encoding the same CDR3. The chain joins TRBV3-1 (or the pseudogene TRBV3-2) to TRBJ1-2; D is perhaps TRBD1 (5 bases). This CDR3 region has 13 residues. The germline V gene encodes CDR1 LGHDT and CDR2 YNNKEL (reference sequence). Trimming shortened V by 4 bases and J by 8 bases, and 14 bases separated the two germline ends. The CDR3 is CASSPGQGRGYTF. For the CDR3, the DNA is TGTGCCAGCAGCCCAGGACAAGGACGGGGCTACACCTTC.

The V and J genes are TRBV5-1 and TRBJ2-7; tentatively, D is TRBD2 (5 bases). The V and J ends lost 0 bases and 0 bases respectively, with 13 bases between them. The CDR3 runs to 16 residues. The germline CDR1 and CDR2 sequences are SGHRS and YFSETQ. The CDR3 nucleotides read TGCGCCAGCAGCTTGGGTTTTAGCGCCAGCTCCTACGAGCAGTACTTC. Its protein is CASSLGFSASSYEQYF.

CDR3 loop: CASSQDLGGRTDTQYF. CDR3 DNA sequence: TGTGCCAGCAGCCAAGATCTAGGGGGCCGCACAGATACGCAGTATTTT. The chain has TRBV3-1 (or the pseudogene TRBV3-2) and TRBJ2-3; 7 bases agree with TRBD1. The CDR3 is 16 amino acids. V was clipped by 0 bases and J by 1 base; unmatched bases: 4. Germline V gene sequence: CDR1 LGHDT, CDR2 YNNKEL (reference sequence).

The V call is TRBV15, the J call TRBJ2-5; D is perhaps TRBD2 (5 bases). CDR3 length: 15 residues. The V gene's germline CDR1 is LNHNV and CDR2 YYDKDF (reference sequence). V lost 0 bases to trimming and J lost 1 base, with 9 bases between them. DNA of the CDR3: TGTGCCACCAGCAGAGAGGTTGCGGGCCAAGAGACCCAGTACTTC. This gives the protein CATSREVAGQETQYF.

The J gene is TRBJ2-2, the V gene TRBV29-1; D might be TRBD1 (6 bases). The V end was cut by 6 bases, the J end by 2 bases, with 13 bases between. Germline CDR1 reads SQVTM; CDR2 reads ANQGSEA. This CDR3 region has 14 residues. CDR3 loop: CSVQGSSNTGELFF. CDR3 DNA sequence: TGCAGCGTCCAGGGGTCTTCCAACACCGGGGAGCTGTTTTTT.

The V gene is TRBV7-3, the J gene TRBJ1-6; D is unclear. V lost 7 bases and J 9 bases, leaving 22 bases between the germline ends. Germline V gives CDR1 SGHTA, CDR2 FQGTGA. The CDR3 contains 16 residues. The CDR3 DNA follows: TGTGCCAGCACCACGCCTCCGGGATTTCGGAGTTCACCCCTCCACTTT. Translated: CASTTPPGFRSSPLHF. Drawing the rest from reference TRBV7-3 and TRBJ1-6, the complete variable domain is GAGVSQTPSNKVTEKGKYVELRCDPISGHTALYWYRQSLGQGPEFLIYFQGTGAADDSGLPNDRFFAVRPEGSVSTLKIQRTERGDSAVYLCASTTPPGFRSSPLHFGNGTRLTVT.

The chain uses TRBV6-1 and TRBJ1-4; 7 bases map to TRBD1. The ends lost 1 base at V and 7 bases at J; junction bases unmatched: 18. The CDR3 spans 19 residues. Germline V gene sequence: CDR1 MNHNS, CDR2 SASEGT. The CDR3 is CASSEGYRDRITLIEKLFF. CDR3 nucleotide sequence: TGTGCCAGCAGTGAAGGTTATCGGGACAGAATCACGTTAATTGAAAAACTGTTTTTT.

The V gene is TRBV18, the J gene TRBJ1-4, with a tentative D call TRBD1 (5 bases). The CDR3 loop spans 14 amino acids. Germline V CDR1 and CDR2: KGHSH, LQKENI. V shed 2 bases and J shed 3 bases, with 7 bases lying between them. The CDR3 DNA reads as TGTGCCAGCTCACCAGACAGTTCTAATGAAAAACTGTTTTTT. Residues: CASSPDSSNEKLFF.

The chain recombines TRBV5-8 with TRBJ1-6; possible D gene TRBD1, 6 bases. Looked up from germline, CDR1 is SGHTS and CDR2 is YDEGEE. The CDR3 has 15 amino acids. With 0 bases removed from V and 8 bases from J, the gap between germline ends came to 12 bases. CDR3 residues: CASSLDGRGYSPLHF. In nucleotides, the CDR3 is TGTGCCAGCAGCTTGGACGGCAGGGGTTATTCACCCCTCCACTTT.

CDR3 protein: CSVSGTVTSGNTIYF. In nucleotides, the CDR3 is TGCAGCGTAAGCGGGACGGTAACCTCTGGAAACACCATATATTTT. This chain joins TRBV29-1 and TRBJ1-3, with D maybe TRBD1 (5 bases). The CDR3 runs to 15 residues. V lost 6 bases, J lost 0 bases, and 15 bases lay in between. Germline assignment: CDR1 SQVTM and CDR2 ANQGSEA.